A selection of T cell receptor beta chains follows, all from one sample in a study of PD-L1 blockade in urothelial cancer. Only in-frame clones appear in the TCRdb table, and some are missing; sequencing was by immunoSEQ multiplex PCR. The table has approximately 120,000 clones, around 88% seen once; the top ten hold roughly 2.3%. Sequencing was performed on PBMCs, taken around atezolizumab (anti-PD-L1) treatment. The receptors were gathered from a man between 50 and 59 years old with urothelial cancer. The CDR3 runs from the conserved cysteine through the conserved F or W. D genes are given only for firm matches. Size tells how often a clone was seen (once, few, many) or the class of an expanded clone, and some rows leave it out.

v_gene	abundance	len	d_gene	j_gene	CDR3nt	CDR3aa
TRBV7-3	-	18	TRBD2	TRBJ2-5	TGTGCCAGCAGCGCCTACCCGGGACTAGCGGGAGTCCAAGAGACCCAGTACTTC	CASSAYPGLAGVQETQYF
TRBV5-1	-	15	TRBD2	TRBJ2-2	TGCGCCAGCAGGGTAGCGGGAGGCCTCACCGGGGAGCTGTTTTTT	CASRVAGGLTGELFF
TRBV9	-	16	TRBD2	TRBJ2-2	TGTGCCAGCAGCGTAGGCCTAGCGGTTTCCACCGGGGAGCTGTTTTTT	CASSVGLAVSTGELFF
TRBV9	-	16	TRBD1	TRBJ2-2	TGTGCCAGCAGCCACGGCGGACAGGGAGTGACCGGGGAGCTGTTTTTT	CASSHGGQGVTGELFF
TRBV11-2	-	13	-	TRBJ1-1	TGTGCCAGCAGCACGGACAGTAACACTGAAGCTTTCTTT	CASSTDSNTEAFF
TRBV27	-	18	TRBD1	TRBJ2-7	TGTGCCAGCAGTGTTCGGCCCCCAGGACAGGGGGTGTCCTACGAGCAGTACTTC	CASSVRPPGQGVSYEQYF
TRBV7-3	few	13	-	TRBJ2-7	TGTGCCAGCAGCTTATCAGGCGACTACGAGCAGTACTTC	CASSLSGDYEQYF
TRBV15	-	14	-	TRBJ1-1	TGTGCCACCAGAACAGGGTTGATGAACACTGAAGCTTTCTTT	CATRTGLMNTEAFF
TRBV15	once	14	-	TRBJ2-5	TGTGCCACCAGCGGGGGACATCGGGGAGAGACCCAGTACTTC	CATSGGHRGETQYF
TRBV9	-	15	-	TRBJ2-3	TGTGCCAGCAGCGTAGAAGCCTCTAGCACAGATACGCAGTATTTT	CASSVEASSTDTQYF
TRBV28	once	14	TRBD1	TRBJ2-5	TGTGCCAGCAGTTCAGCGACAGGGGAAGAGACCCAGTACTTC	CASSSATGEETQYF
TRBV19	-	15	TRBD2	TRBJ2-7	TGTGCCAGTAGTAAAGCGGCTAGCGGGGCCTACGAGCAGTACTTC	CASSKAASGAYEQYF
TRBV5-5	-	14	-	TRBJ2-7	TGTGCCAGCAGCTTAGGGAGGGGGGGTTACGAGCAGTACTTC	CASSLGRGGYEQYF
TRBV5-1	-	15	TRBD1	TRBJ1-1	TGCGCCAGCAGAGGGACAGAATCCATGAACACTGAAGCTTTCTTT	CASRGTESMNTEAFF
TRBV19	-	13	-	TRBJ2-7	TGTGCCAGCATAGCGGAAAGGGGCTACGAGCAGTACTTC	CASIAERGYEQYF
TRBV13	-	14	TRBD2	TRBJ2-7	TGTGCCAGCAGCCATAGCGGGATGGGTTACGAGCAGTACTTC	CASSHSGMGYEQYF
TRBV5-4	-	14	-	TRBJ2-7	TGTGCCAGCAGCTCCCGGGCGGGGAACTACGAGCAGTACTTC	CASSSRAGNYEQYF
TRBV9	-	14	-	TRBJ2-5	TGTGCCAGCTCCAAGACAGAGTACCAAGAGACCCAGTACTTC	CASSKTEYQETQYF
TRBV19	-	13	-	TRBJ1-1	TGTGCCAGTAGTATAGGAGAGGGCACTGAAGCTTTCTTT	CASSIGEGTEAFF
TRBV11-3	-	12	-	TRBJ1-2	TGTGCCAGCAGCTTAGCGGGCTATGGCTACACCTTC	CASSLAGYGYTF
TRBV5-1	few	17	TRBD2	TRBJ2-7	TGCGCCAGCAGCCACCGGACTAGCGGGGGAAGCTCCTACGAGCAGTACTTC	CASSHRTSGGSSYEQYF
TRBV18	-	14	-	TRBJ1-3	TGTGCCAGCTCACCACTCAAGGGGGGAAACACCATATATTTT	CASSPLKGGNTIYF
TRBV30	once	12	-	TRBJ1-1	TGTGCCTGGAGTGTACTGATCCTTGGAGCTTTCTTT	CAWSVLILGAFF
TRBV28	-	18	TRBD2	TRBJ2-7	TGTGCCAGCAGTTTACTCACGATGGCGGGAGGGAGCTCCTACGAGCAGTACTTC	CASSLLTMAGGSSYEQYF
TRBV5-1	-	13	-	TRBJ1-5	TGCGCCAGCAGCCCCGAGGGTAATCAGCCCCAGCATTTT	CASSPEGNQPQHF
TRBV6-1	-	15	-	TRBJ1-4	TGTGCCAGCTGGGGAGGGGGACTCATAAATGAAAAACTGTTTTTT	CASWGGGLINEKLFF
TRBV5-1	-	15	-	TRBJ2-2	TGCGCCAGCAGCTTGGGGGCGCAAGGCGCCGGGGAGCTGTTTTTT	CASSLGAQGAGELFF
TRBV11-1	-	13	-	TRBJ2-7	TGTGCCAGCAGCTCCCGAATTAGCTCCGAGCAGTACTTC	CASSSRISSEQYF
TRBV5-1	-	17	TRBD2	TRBJ2-2	TGCGCCAGCAGCCCTAGACTAGCGGGAGCGAACACCGGGGAGCTGTTTTTT	CASSPRLAGANTGELFF
TRBV7-6	-	17	TRBD1	TRBJ1-5	TGTGCCAGCAGTCCAAACGATCAGGGGGTGGCGACTCAGCCCCAGCATTTT	CASSPNDQGVATQPQHF
TRBV4-1	-	12	-	TRBJ2-1	TGCGCCAGCAGCCAAGATCAGGCCAACCGAGTCTTC	CASSQDQANRVF
TRBV14	-	13	-	TRBJ1-6	TGTGCCAGCAGCCGCGACTATAATTCACCCCTCCACTTT	CASSRDYNSPLHF
TRBV7-2	-	13	-	TRBJ2-1	TGTGCCAGCAGCCCGCGTGGCTACAATGAGCAGTTCTTC	CASSPRGYNEQFF
TRBV7-2	-	14	-	TRBJ2-3	TGTGCCAGCAGCTTAGGAGGGCCGGGGGATACGCAGTATTTT	CASSLGGPGDTQYF
TRBV28	once	11	-	TRBJ2-7	TGTGCCAGCAGTGAGCGTTGCGAGCAGTACTTC	CASSERCEQYF
TRBV30	-	13	-	TRBJ2-2	TGTGCCTGGAGCAGGGGCTACACCGGGGAGCTGTTTTTT	CAWSRGYTGELFF
TRBV6-1	-	15	TRBD1	TRBJ2-2	TGTGCCAGCAGTGAAAGGGACAGGGTTATCGGGGAGCTGTTTTTT	CASSERDRVIGELFF
TRBV7-8	-	14	-	TRBJ1-4	TGTGCCAGCAGCTTTTACAGCACTAATGAAAAACTGTTTTTT	CASSFYSTNEKLFF
TRBV2	once	14	TRBD1	TRBJ1-2	TGTGCCAGCAGTGAAAGGAGGGGGCGGGATGGCTACACCTTC	CASSERRGRDGYTF
TRBV18	-	15	TRBD1	TRBJ2-7	TGTGCCAGCTCTCAGCCGGGACAGGGCCTCTACGAGCAGTACTTC	CASSQPGQGLYEQYF